The TCR beta chain under discussion was sequenced for a study of OX40 agonist ivuxolimab in advanced cancers. To note about this clone: Antigen specificity is unknown.

Repertoires were generated with immunoSEQ multiplex PCR, while TCRdb's copy carries only in-frame clones and drops some. The sample shows 55,000 to 80,000 clones, approximately 85% of them seen only once. CDR1 and CDR2 from the germline V gene are SGHVS and FQNEAQ. V was shortened by 5 bases and J by 6 bases, with 25 bases between the two germline ends. The CDR3 has 17 residues. The study's findings and limits: In CD8+ T cells, expanded clones were on average more numerous than in CD4+.

This clonotype was sampled from an adult with an advanced solid tumor such as melanoma, head and neck, liver or kidney cancer. This chain connects TRBV7-8 to TRBJ1-2; the D gene is possibly TRBD1 (5 bases). The sequencing here drew on CD4+ or CD8+ T cells sorted from blood, taken in a trial of the OX40 agonist ivuxolimab. The CDR3 spells CASSHARARLGEDGYTF. The CDR3 DNA reads TGTGCCAGCAGCCACGCCCGTGCACGGCTGGGGGAGGATGGCTACACCTTC.